This TCR beta chain was sequenced during a study of T cell responses to AZD1222 COVID-19 vaccine. The CDR3 runs to 15 residues. Germline CDR1 reads SGHKS; CDR2 reads YYEKEE (reference sequence). Trimming left V 6 bases short and J 3 bases short, with 16 bases between. TCRdb's table, derived via immunoSEQ multiplex PCR, lists solely in-frame clones and lacks some. The table has 100,000 to 120,000 clones, roughly 87% seen once. Turning to this clone: Antigen specificity is unknown.

The study's findings and limits: Of the AZD1222 recipients, only 5 or 6 were seropositive at baseline. A reported finding is that nearly half of spike-specific TCRs target unmutated variant regions. Researchers report vaccine-associated CD4 TCRs spanning spike, with dominance at 160-218 and 743-854. Clonal diversity may have been underestimated, and the donors were mostly white British, with more females than males.

Sequencing was performed on peripheral blood, taken on day 0 of MenACWY control vaccination. The sequence came from an adult in good health. This chain joins TRBV5-5 and TRBJ1-3; D ambiguous. The CDR3 reads CASTPLQSIGNTIYF. The CDR3 DNA is TGTGCCAGCACCCCTTTACAAAGTATTGGAAACACCATATATTTT.